This T cell receptor beta chain is from a study of cytomegalovirus exposure and HLA in healthy donors. The study ran its PCR with 60 Vbeta and 13 Jbeta primers. Sequencing used immunoSEQ multiplex PCR; TCRdb keeps in-frame clones, though not all of them. The table records about 160,000 clones, around 84% of them present only once. This CDR3 region has 16 residues. Germline V gene lookup returns CDR1 SGHAT and CDR2 FQNNGV. With 4 bases clipped from V and 6 bases from J, the junction kept 9 bases outside the gene matches. The sequenced material came from PBMCs. The genes are TRBV11-2 and TRBJ2-2; 9 nucleotides match TRBD1. The clonotype was recovered from a man aged 18-30 years in good health and CMV-seropositive. CDR3 sequence (DNA): TGTGCCAGCAGCTCGTCCGTGACAGGGGGGGCCGGGGAGCTGTTTTTT. It specifies CASSSSVTGGAGELFF.